This TCR beta chain was observed in a study of T cells in Graves' hyperthyroidism and ophthalmopathy. Broader study findings: Appearing also in blood were most of the thyroid clonotypes expanded above 0.001. Before onset, by a median of around 6.1 months, the model predicted ophthalmopathy. By a 13 V-J model, ophthalmopathy was set apart from stable hyperthyroidism.

Uncontrolled infection, other autoimmune disease, pregnancy and lactation each barred patients from inclusion. Researchers amplified the TCR beta CDR3 regions from RNA transcripts. During a first-round RT-PCR of the TCR CDR3, the HTBI primer set was used. TCRdb recomputed calls from the multiplex PCR reads with MiXCR, one row per CDR3 protein. The sample has over 500,000 distinct CDR3 sequences; about 46% are singletons. Turning to this clonotype: The antigen remains unidentified.

This CDR3 has 15 residues. From germline, CDR1 is DFQATT and CDR2 SNEGSKA (reference sequence). The chain links TRBV20-1 to TRBJ2-7; 9 bases match TRBD1. This TCR derives from an adult woman with Graves' disease, either hyperthyroidism or ophthalmopathy (not recorded which). Input material: peripheral blood or thyroid tissue (not recorded which). This chain's CDR3 is CSAYLGGTGRYEQYF. The CDR3 DNA reads TGCAGCGCCTACCTAGGGGGGACAGGGCGTTACGAGCAGTACTTC.